This T cell receptor beta chain was recorded in a study of CD8+CD57+ T cells in acquired aplastic anemia. Before being chosen for sequencing, patients had shown CD8+CD57+ cell expansion by flow cytometry. Germline values: CDR1 SGHVS, CDR2 FNYEAQ. This CDR3 spans 13 amino acids. For CDR3 and TCR beta VDJ profiling, genomic DNA was the template used. MiXCR, applied by TCRdb to the reads, yields one record per CDR3 protein. The table has 270,000 or so distinct CDR3 sequences, less than 85% seen once. As concerns this clonotype: One junction end disagrees with the germline gene, perhaps due to a read error.

V and J are TRBV7-6 and TRBJ2-3; D tentatively fits TRBD1 or TRBD2 (5 bases each). This sequence was found in a human donor with aplastic anemia. Material for sequencing was sorted CD4+, CD8+, or CD8+CD57+ T cells (not recorded which) from PBMCs. CDR3 amino acids: CASGDGPSDKQYF. For the CDR3, the DNA is TGTGCCAGCGGGGACGGGCCCTCAGATAAGCAGTATTTC.